This passage covers 29 T cell receptor beta chains from one sample sequenced in a study of blood T cell repertoires in COVID-19. Assay used: immunoSEQ multiplex PCR; TCRdb lists only in-frame clones, some missing. The data contain 150,000 to 200,000 clones, approximately 88% of them seen just once; the ten biggest clones take up 10% to 15%. The sequencing sample was made of PBMCs or T cells enriched from blood (not recorded which). These receptors came from a woman aged 60 to 75 who had recovered from COVID-19.

The chain links TRBV6-5 to TRBJ1-6; 7 bases fit TRBD1. V was pared by 6 bases and J by 9 bases, with 11 bases of the junction left unmatched. The V gene's germline CDR1 is MNHEY and CDR2 SVGAGI. The CDR3 consists of 15 residues. The CDR3 bases are TGTGCCAGCAGGTCTCTGACAGGGTACGGTTCACCCCTCCACTTT. It translates to CASRSLTGYGSPLHF.

V usage is TRBV19 and J usage is TRBJ2-5; D perhaps matches TRBD2 (6 bases). Germline CDR1 LNHDA, CDR2 SQIVND (reference sequence). This CDR3 region has 14 residues. V lost 8 bases, J lost 5 bases, and 18 bases lay in between. DNA for the CDR3: TGTGCCAGTCAGGAGCGGGTGGCAGGGGAGACCCAGTACTTC. Translating gives CASQERVAGETQYF.

This chain links TRBV7-9 with TRBJ2-1, with 8 positions matching TRBD1. The germline gives CDR1 SEHNR, CDR2 FQNEAQ (reference sequence). The CDR3 is 18 residues long. With 2 bases clipped from V and 7 bases from J, the junction kept 16 bases outside the gene matches. CDR3 region: CASSLTDRGNRLGNEQFF. DNA for the CDR3: TGTGCCAGCAGCTTAACAGACAGGGGAAATCGATTGGGGAATGAGCAGTTCTTC.

The chain is built from TRBV7-9 and TRBJ1-3; D might be TRBD1 (5 bases). Germline V gives CDR1 SEHNR, CDR2 FQNEAQ (reference sequence). V lost 2 bases, J lost 0 bases, and 8 bases lay in between. This CDR3 contains 15 residues. In DNA, the CDR3 is TGTGCCAGCAGCTTATGGCAGGGCTCTGGAAACACCATATATTTT. Translating it yields CASSLWQGSGNTIYF.

In its sample, this clone was seen a few times. The CDR3 sequence: CASQRSRGPPYEQYF. The CDR3 coding sequence is TGTGCCAGTCAAAGATCACGGGGTCCACCCTACGAGCAGTACTTC. J is TRBJ2-7 and V is TRBV28; maybe TRBD2 (5 bases). The ends were cut back, 9 bases at V and 2 bases at J, with 20 bases in the middle. The CDR3 sequence is 15 residues long. Germline V gene sequence: CDR1 MDHEN, CDR2 SYDVKM.

This sequence joins TRBV27 and TRBJ2-1; 13 nucleotides match TRBD2. Germline CDR1 is MNHEY and CDR2 is SMNVEV (reference sequence). The CDR3 runs 15 residues. V lost 6 bases, J lost 3 bases, and 2 bases stayed unmatched. In nucleotides, the CDR3 is TGTGCCAGCAGGCGGACTAGCGGGGGCTACAATGAGCAGTTCTTC. This codes for CASRRTSGGYNEQFF.

The genes are TRBV7-2 and TRBJ2-2; a weak D match, TRBD2 (7 bases). Germline loops: CDR1 SGHTA, CDR2 FQGNSA. The CDR3 sequence is 15 residues long. V lost 6 bases and J 6 bases, leaving 17 bases between the germline ends. Here the CDR3 reads CASRPFGGAAGELFF. The DNA for the CDR3 is TGTGCCAGCAGGCCGTTTGGGGGGGCGGCCGGGGAGCTGTTTTTT.

For this clone: The germline gene is not matched at one end of the junction; a read error may be the cause. The CDR3 reads CASRLGPGDIQYF. The CDR3 nucleotides are TGCGCCAGCAGGTTGGGACCGGGTGACATTCAGTACTTC. V and J are TRBV5-1 and TRBJ2-4; the D call may be TRBD1 or TRBD2 (5 bases each). This CDR3 spans 13 amino acids. Per the germline V gene, CDR1 is SGHRS and CDR2 is YFSETQ.

This clone was detected once. The rearrangement uses TRBV28 and TRBJ1-3; 7 bases map to TRBD1. The V and J ends lost 4 bases and 0 bases, in that order; junction bases with no gene match: 3. CDR3 length: 15 residues. Germline-derived CDR1 and CDR2 are MDHEN and SYDVKM. The CDR3 coding sequence is TGTGCCAGCAGTTCGACAGGGTCCTCTGGAAACACCATATATTTT. This translates into CASSSTGSSGNTIYF.

The chain employs TRBV5-1 and TRBJ2-7, with 8 bases that match TRBD2. CDR3 length: 17 residues. V lost 2 bases to trimming and J lost 3 bases; unmatched junction nucleotides: 13. Germline values: CDR1 SGHRS, CDR2 YFSETQ. Here the CDR3 reads CASSLDQLAGTHYEQYF. CDR3 DNA sequence: TGCGCCAGCAGCTTAGATCAGTTAGCGGGAACTCACTACGAGCAGTACTTC.

The chain carries TRBV5-1 and TRBJ2-2, with D possibly being TRBD2 (6 bases). The CDR3 sequence is 13 residues long. Germline V gene lookup returns CDR1 SGHRS and CDR2 YFSETQ. V gave up 8 bases and J gave up 3 bases, with 11 bases separating them. Here the CDR3 reads CASGTRDTGELFF. For the CDR3, the DNA is TGCGCCAGTGGGACTCGGGACACCGGGGAGCTGTTTTTT.

This chain joins TRBV7-6 and TRBJ2-3; D call uncertain. V gave up 0 bases and J gave up 0 bases, with 7 bases separating them. Germline V gene lookup returns CDR1 SGHVS and CDR2 FNYEAQ. The length of the CDR3 is 15 residues. CDR3 nucleotide sequence: TGTGCCAGCAGCTTAGCGGGCGCCAGCACAGATACGCAGTATTTT. This sequence encodes CASSLAGASTDTQYF.

CDR3 sequence reads: CASSPPGQGRGEQYF. The CDR3 region has the DNA TGTGCCAGCAGTCCGCCAGGACAGGGGAGAGGCGAGCAGTACTTC. The chain carries TRBV28 and TRBJ2-7, with TRBD1 identical over 9 bases. V shed 5 bases and J 6 bases; nucleotides not matched to a gene: 11. CDR3 length: 15 residues. The V gene's germline CDR1 is MDHEN and CDR2 SYDVKM.

The V call is TRBV4-2, the J call TRBJ1-1, with a tentative D call TRBD1 (5 bases). In germline, CDR1 is LGHNA, CDR2 YNFKEQ. CDR3 size: 11 residues. CDR3 in DNA: TGTGGGGAGGGGATCGGCACTGAAGCTTTCTTT. Translation: CGEGIGTEAFF.

The J gene is TRBJ1-6, the V gene TRBV3-1 (or the pseudogene TRBV3-2); D gene ambiguous. Per germline, CDR1 LGHDT and CDR2 YNNKEL (reference sequence). Trimming cost V 1 base and J 7 bases, with 14 bases left between them. There are 16 residues in the CDR3. In DNA form, the CDR3 reads TGTGCCAGCAGCCAAGTCGCGGGCGGACCGAATTCACCCCTCCACTTT. Amino acids: CASSQVAGGPNSPLHF.

The chain recombines TRBV5-1 with TRBJ1-1; maybe TRBD1 (5 bases). V gave up 4 bases and J gave up 5 bases, with 15 bases separating them. The V gene's germline CDR1 is SGHRS and CDR2 YFSETQ. The CDR3 spans 14 residues. The CDR3 loop is CASSMSSGGTEAFF. The DNA of the CDR3 is TGCGCCAGCAGCATGTCAAGTGGGGGGACTGAAGCTTTCTTT. Full variable domain (remainder filled in from reference TRBV5-1 and TRBJ1-1): KAGVTQTPRYLIKTRGQQVTLSCSPISGHRSVSWYQQTPGQGLQFLFEYFSETQRNKGNFPGRFSGRQFSNSRSEMNVSTLELGDSALYLCASSMSSGGTEAFFGQGTRLTVV.

The V gene is TRBV3-1 (or the pseudogene TRBV3-2), the J gene TRBJ2-5; 10 bases map to TRBD1. After removal of 3 bases from V and 7 bases from J, the junction contained 2 bases not matched to a gene. Germline CDR1 is LGHDT and CDR2 is YNNKEL (reference sequence). This CDR3 is 13 amino acids long. CDR3 amino acids: CASSHGQGGTQYF. As DNA, the CDR3 is TGTGCCAGCAGCCACGGACAGGGGGGGACCCAGTACTTC.

The chain joins TRBV7-9 to TRBJ1-1; maybe TRBD1 (5 bases). The ends were cut back, 2 bases at V and 4 bases at J, with 8 bases in the middle. Germline-derived CDR1 and CDR2 are SEHNR and FQNEAQ (reference sequence). This CDR3 contains 13 residues. CDR3 sequence (DNA): TGTGCCAGCAGCTTAACTCAGGGCACTGAAGCTTTCTTT. Translation: CASSLTQGTEAFF.

The chain carries TRBV2 and TRBJ1-1; TRBD1 might be the D (5 bases). The CDR3 is 15 residues long. Germline CDR1 and CDR2: SNHLY and FYNNEI. Trimming took 7 bases from V and 9 from J, leaving 24 bases between them. The CDR3 sequence: CASTPEGGASPQAFF. The CDR3 DNA sequence: TGTGCCAGCACCCCAGAGGGAGGGGCCTCCCCCCAAGCTTTCTTT.

This chain uses TRBV28 with TRBJ2-3; D call uncertain. Germline V gene data show CDR1 as MDHEN and CDR2 as SYDVKM. The V end lost 3 bases, the J end lost 3 bases, and 7 bases lay between the germline ends. There are 13 residues in the CDR3. The CDR3 loop reads CASSLLATDTQYF. CDR3 DNA: TGTGCCAGCAGTTTGCTTGCGACAGATACGCAGTATTTT.

This chain's CDR3 is CASSPSFPGQGLDGYTF. The CDR3 DNA follows: TGTGCCAGCAGCCCCTCCTTTCCTGGACAGGGCTTGGATGGCTACACCTTC. The chain uses TRBV7-3 and TRBJ1-2, with 8 bases aligning to TRBD1. The V gene's germline CDR1 is SGHTA and CDR2 FQGTGA. The trim removed 5 bases at V and 6 bases at J, leaving 17 bases unmatched. The CDR3 spans 17 residues.

The chain has TRBV9 and TRBJ2-3, with TRBD1 matching over 8 bases. CDR3 size: 15 residues. Germline CDR1 is SGDLS and CDR2 is YYNGEE. V lost 3 bases and J lost 5; bases outside the gene matches: 8. The CDR3: CASSATDRVEDTQYF. CDR3 DNA: TGTGCCAGCAGCGCCACGGACAGGGTGGAAGATACGCAGTATTTT.

The V call is TRBV29-1, the J call TRBJ2-2; TRBD1 matches 8 bases. Germline V gives CDR1 SQVTM, CDR2 ANQGSEA. Germline trimming cut 4 bases from V and 6 bases from J; bases unmatched to any gene: 1. The CDR3 runs to 12 residues. CDR3 amino acids: CSVVQGAGELFF. The CDR3 nucleotides read TGCAGCGTTGTACAGGGGGCCGGGGAGCTGTTTTTT.

This chain joins TRBV3-1 (or the pseudogene TRBV3-2) and TRBJ2-3, with D possibly being TRBD2 (6 bases). Trimming took 0 bases from V and 1 from J, leaving 8 bases between them. In germline, CDR1 is LGHDT, CDR2 YNNKEL (reference sequence). This CDR3 is 15 amino acids long. DNA for the CDR3: TGTGCCAGCAGCCAAGACTTAGCGGGCACAGATACGCAGTATTTT. Amino acid sequence: CASSQDLAGTDTQYF.

This rearrangement joins TRBV4-1 to TRBJ2-2; D is undetermined. The germline V gene encodes CDR1 MGHRA and CDR2 YSYEKL. CDR3 size: 15 residues. V was trimmed by 2 bases and J by 5 bases, leaving 12 bases between them. This CDR3 is CASSQFGQVTGELFF. The CDR3 DNA is TGCGCCAGCAGCCAATTCGGTCAGGTAACCGGGGAGCTGTTTTTT.

The CDR3, as DNA: TGTGCCTGCCACCCACTGGGGGCACGGGGAGAAAAACTGTTTTTT. Protein sequence: CACHPLGARGEKLFF. This sequence joins TRBV30 and TRBJ1-4, with D tentatively TRBD1 (6 bases). With 6 bases removed from V and 8 bases from J, the gap between germline ends came to 22 bases. Germline V lookup: CDR1 GTSNPN, CDR2 SVGIG (reference sequence). CDR3 length equals 15 residues.

This sequence joins TRBV6-5 and TRBJ1-5; D remains unclear. The germline gives CDR1 MNHEY, CDR2 SVGAGI. CDR3 length equals 15 residues. Trimming took 0 bases from V and 6 from J, leaving 12 bases between them. CDR3: CASSYSNSVGQPQHF. The CDR3 DNA is TGTGCCAGCAGTTACTCGAATTCCGTCGGTCAGCCCCAGCATTTT.

This clone came up a few times. The chain has TRBV19 and TRBJ2-1; TRBD1 is a possible D gene (5 bases). Deletions cut 7 bases from V and 1 base from J, with 8 bases between. CDR1 and CDR2 (germline): LNHDA, SQIVND (reference sequence). CDR3 length equals 13 residues. In DNA, the CDR3 is TGTGCCAGTACCCAGGGTTCCTACAATGAGCAGTTCTTC. It specifies CASTQGSYNEQFF. Full variable domain (remainder filled in from reference TRBV19 and TRBJ2-1): DGGITQSPKYLFRKEGQNVTLSCEQNLNHDAMYWYRQDPGQGLRLIYYSQIVNDFQKGDIAEGYSVSREKKESFPLTVTSAQKNPTAFYLCASTQGSYNEQFFGPGTRLTVL.

This clone is a singleton in its sample. The chain employs TRBV6-2 or TRBV6-3 and TRBJ2-2, with D perhaps matching TRBD2 (5 bases). The CDR3 sequence is 12 residues long. Germline loops: CDR1 MNHEY, CDR2 SVGEGT. V lost 5 bases and J 6 bases, leaving 7 bases between the germline ends. The CDR3 spells CASSRTSGELFF. The CDR3 DNA reads TGTGCCAGCAGTCGGACTTCCGGGGAGCTGTTTTTT.